This is a list of T cell receptor beta chains from one sample in a study of T cell responses to AZD1222 COVID-19 vaccine. TCRdb's copy holds only in-frame clones and misses some; the assay was immunoSEQ multiplex PCR. Of about 110,000 clones in the sample, around nine tenths were seen once. The sample here was peripheral blood, taken on day 0 of AZD1222 vaccination. All receptors derive from an adult in good health. The CDR3 runs from the conserved cysteine through the conserved F or W. Each record gives: V gene, clone size, D gene, CDR3 protein. A D gene is named only where the DNA matches it firmly. Clone size is shown for a subset of rows, as once, few, many or a class of expanded clone.

V gene: TRBV9
clone size: NA
D gene: TRBD1
CDR3 protein: CASSPRQGLNTEAFF

V gene: TRBV25-1
clone size: NA
D gene: TRBD1
CDR3 protein: CASSEMDRANSGNTIYF

V gene: TRBV5-4
clone size: NA
D gene: TRBD2
CDR3 protein: CASSGWTSGGNEQFF

V gene: TRBV2
clone size: NA
D gene: NA
CDR3 protein: CASWAGLSGYTF

V gene: TRBV11-2
clone size: NA
D gene: TRBD1
CDR3 protein: CASSAGTESLYNEQFF

V gene: TRBV29-1
clone size: NA
D gene: TRBD1
CDR3 protein: CSGTGTGNNEQYF

V gene: TRBV28
clone size: NA
D gene: TRBD1
CDR3 protein: CASSLIGAGQETPHF

V gene: TRBV7-2
clone size: NA
D gene: NA
CDR3 protein: CASSLSGVDSPLHF

V gene: TRBV3-1/TRBV3-2
clone size: NA
D gene: NA
CDR3 protein: CASGSIGGADF

V gene: TRBV7-9
clone size: NA
D gene: TRBD2
CDR3 protein: CASSLRIAGNYEQYF

V gene: TRBV4-3
clone size: NA
D gene: NA
CDR3 protein: CASSLILTGINTGELFF

V gene: TRBV7-8
clone size: NA
D gene: NA
CDR3 protein: CASSADPKGNTIYF

V gene: TRBV3-1/TRBV3-2
clone size: NA
D gene: TRBD1
CDR3 protein: CASSQEDREPQHF

V gene: TRBV7-2
clone size: few
D gene: NA
CDR3 protein: CASSSNPLRFGNTIYF

V gene: TRBV6-5
clone size: NA
D gene: NA
CDR3 protein: CASSRGGWDQPQHF

V gene: TRBV29-1
clone size: NA
D gene: NA
CDR3 protein: CSARWEPSSYEQYF

V gene: TRBV5-1
clone size: NA
D gene: TRBD1
CDR3 protein: CASSLSPGQGLAEAFF

V gene: TRBV2
clone size: NA
D gene: NA
CDR3 protein: CASTTDSGPYEQYF

V gene: TRBV19
clone size: NA
D gene: NA
CDR3 protein: CASTALGSGNTIYF

V gene: TRBV20-1
clone size: NA
D gene: NA
CDR3 protein: CSARGESYTF

V gene: TRBV4-2
clone size: NA
D gene: NA
CDR3 protein: CASIPDSSYNSPLHF

V gene: TRBV5-6
clone size: NA
D gene: NA
CDR3 protein: CASAWGLGNSPLHF

V gene: TRBV6-2/TRBV6-3
clone size: NA
D gene: NA
CDR3 protein: CASSYPTSMGSYTF

V gene: TRBV30
clone size: NA
D gene: TRBD2
CDR3 protein: CAWRRLADYEQYF

V gene: TRBV6-2/TRBV6-3
clone size: NA
D gene: NA
CDR3 protein: CASSYDGVSFYGYTF

V gene: TRBV6-1
clone size: NA
D gene: TRBD1
CDR3 protein: CASSEWGQGTNEKLFF

V gene: TRBV7-3
clone size: NA
D gene: NA
CDR3 protein: CASSLQGVDTEAFF

V gene: TRBV5-1
clone size: NA
D gene: TRBD1
CDR3 protein: CASSGGTGTDTQYF

V gene: TRBV4-3
clone size: NA
D gene: NA
CDR3 protein: CASSAGVNSNQPQHF

V gene: TRBV7-2
clone size: NA
D gene: TRBD2
CDR3 protein: CASSLGLAGGSQETQYF

V gene: TRBV7-2
clone size: NA
D gene: NA
CDR3 protein: CASRTYEINEQFF

V gene: TRBV19
clone size: NA
D gene: TRBD1
CDR3 protein: CASSGGRTGAGNEQFF

V gene: TRBV6-2/TRBV6-3
clone size: NA
D gene: NA
CDR3 protein: CASSYSAGARDGYTF

V gene: TRBV5-8
clone size: NA
D gene: TRBD1
CDR3 protein: CASSRGTGFEAFF

V gene: TRBV10-3
clone size: NA
D gene: NA
CDR3 protein: CAISESTHNEQFF

V gene: TRBV11-2
clone size: NA
D gene: NA
CDR3 protein: CASSLSTQYF

V gene: TRBV19
clone size: NA
D gene: NA
CDR3 protein: CASSHYISGNTIYF

V gene: TRBV12-5
clone size: NA
D gene: NA
CDR3 protein: CASATDGTSNSPLHF

V gene: TRBV5-1
clone size: NA
D gene: NA
CDR3 protein: CASSLLQGSSYEQYF

V gene: TRBV7-2
clone size: once
D gene: TRBD2
CDR3 protein: CASSPLGLEIHEQYF

V gene: TRBV30
clone size: NA
D gene: NA
CDR3 protein: CAWGERTHTF

V gene: TRBV3-1/TRBV3-2
clone size: NA
D gene: TRBD1
CDR3 protein: CASSQAVTGTYEQYF

V gene: TRBV11-2
clone size: NA
D gene: NA
CDR3 protein: CASSFSSFLTPAEAFF

V gene: TRBV5-8
clone size: NA
D gene: NA
CDR3 protein: CASSFGQGFGDTQYF

V gene: TRBV30
clone size: NA
D gene: NA
CDR3 protein: CAWSSGLRTNEKLFF

V gene: TRBV5-4
clone size: NA
D gene: NA
CDR3 protein: CASSTDRTEAFF

V gene: TRBV6-5
clone size: NA
D gene: NA
CDR3 protein: CASFRGPSATQYF

V gene: TRBV27
clone size: few
D gene: NA
CDR3 protein: CASSYGANYGYTF

V gene: TRBV19
clone size: NA
D gene: NA
CDR3 protein: CASSVVDSPLHF

V gene: TRBV14
clone size: NA
D gene: NA
CDR3 protein: CASSHGNTIYF

V gene: TRBV2
clone size: NA
D gene: TRBD2
CDR3 protein: CASRPFSGGAGEQYF

V gene: TRBV6-4
clone size: few
D gene: NA
CDR3 protein: CASSDGTRATGELFF

V gene: TRBV6-2/TRBV6-3
clone size: NA
D gene: NA
CDR3 protein: CASSETDLHQETQYF

V gene: TRBV10-3
clone size: NA
D gene: NA
CDR3 protein: CAISMSGSGNTIYF

V gene: TRBV3-1/TRBV3-2
clone size: NA
D gene: NA
CDR3 protein: CASSQAVPGAGQELFF